This note documents a single T cell receptor beta chain sequence. The data originate from a study of cytomegalovirus exposure and HLA in healthy donors. V gave up 3 bases and J gave up 2 bases, with 11 bases separating them. The CDR3 sequence is 16 residues long. CDR1 MGHRA and CDR2 YSYEKL come from the germline V gene. PCR was performed using 60 Vbeta and 13 Jbeta primers. The data were produced by immunoSEQ multiplex PCR, yet TCRdb's version contains in-frame clones alone and is incomplete. The sample has 150,000 to 200,000 clones, 80% to 85% seen once. The chain recombines TRBV4-1 with TRBJ1-6, with TRBD1 as a possible D gene (5 bases). The source material was PBMCs. This TCR derives from a woman in her thirties in good health and CMV-seronegative. CDR3 region: CASSQGGGTYNSPLHF. CDR3 in DNA: TGCGCCAGCAGCCAGGGGGGGGGAACCTATAATTCACCCCTCCACTTT.